The present TCR beta chain was sequenced within a study of metastatic and nonmetastatic thyroid tumors. About the research overall: Repertoires from blood and tumor or nodule tissue of malignant and benign thyroid patients were compared. Study outcomes and limitations: Benign nodules were reported to have significantly lower TCR beta diversity than malignant thyroid tumors, in blood and tumor.

Many counts were recorded for this clone. Its matching antigen is unknown. Thyroid surgery was performed in patients who had received no treatment beforehand. Using MiXCR, TCRdb re-called clones from the PCR reads. The data show roughly 38,000 clones, about 12% seen once. The sample comprised blood. This sequence originates from a male donor with papillary thyroid cancer or a benign thyroid nodule (not recorded which). Some clones in this sample may be carry-over from other donors' samples.

CDR3 sequence: CASSRGRSYEQYF. CDR3 coding DNA: TGTGCCAGCAGCCGGGGACGGTCCTACGAGCAGTACTTC. The chain combines TRBV14 with TRBJ2-7; D is tentatively TRBD1 or TRBD2 (5 bases each). CDR1 and CDR2 from the germline V gene are SGHDN and FVKESK. Trimming shortened V by 4 bases and J by 1 base, and 8 bases separated the two germline ends. This CDR3 region has 13 residues.